Each of the 5 T cell receptor beta chains below was sequenced from the same sample in a study of T cells in women clearing cervical HPV infection. Repertoires were generated with immunoSEQ multiplex PCR, while TCRdb's copy carries only in-frame clones and drops some. Its table records 9,000 to 15,000 clones. The specimen was blood buffy coat. Receptor source: a woman aged 18-70 years with a cervical HPV16 infection that either progressed to CIN3+ or cleared (not recorded which).

Regarding this clone: From the germline J gene comes the end of the CDR3, since the read stops 3 residues before it. V usage is TRBV5-1 and J usage is TRBJ2-3; 9 bases map to TRBD1. The CDR3 length is 15 residues. In germline, CDR1 is SGHRS, CDR2 YFSETQ. Trimming removed 0 bases from V and 3 bases from J; junction bases left unmatched: 2. CDR3 DNA, as far as it was read: TGCGCCAGCAGCTTGGGGACAGGGGTAACAGATACG. It is translated as CASSLGTGVTDT. The entire CDR3 sequence reads CASSLGTGVTDTQYF.

In regard to this clone: The CDR3 is cut off 3 residues early in the read; its end comes from the germline J gene. The chain recombines TRBV28 with TRBJ1-2; 9 nucleotides match TRBD1. Germline V CDR1 and CDR2: MDHEN, SYDVKM. The V and J ends lost 3 bases and 2 bases, in that order; junction bases with no gene match: 4. This CDR3 contains 15 residues. The CDR3 bases that were read are TGTGCCAGCAGTTTCCCCGGGACAGGGAACTATGGC. Translated, it gives CASSFPGTGNYG. The complete CDR3 sequence is CASSFPGTGNYGYTF.

In the case of this clone: The read falls 3 residues short of the CDR3 end, and the missing part is taken from the germline J gene. V and J are TRBV18 and TRBJ2-4; TRBD2 agrees at 7 bases. The CDR3 has 14 residues. CDR1 KGHSH and CDR2 LQKENI come from the germline V gene. CDR3 DNA (partial): TGTGCCAGCTCACCACCGGAGGGAGGGGATGGT. Amino acids: CASSPPEGGDG. In full, the CDR3 is CASSPPEGGDGQYF.

About this clone itself: With the read ending 3 residues before the CDR3 end, the germline J gene is used to fill in that end. This sequence joins TRBV7-3 and TRBJ1-2, with 11 positions matching TRBD1. This CDR3 comprises 17 residues. The germline V gene has CDR1 SGHTA and CDR2 FQGTGA. V trimming: 2 bases; J trimming: 2 bases; junction bases outside the gene matches: 7. The chain's CDR3 is CASSLGTGGEGNYGYTF. Incomplete CDR3 DNA: TGTGCCAGCAGCTTAGGGACAGGGGGTGAGGGGAACTATGGC.

By frequency, this clone registers medium-sized (0.01 to 0.1%). The CDR3 is cut off 3 residues early in the read; its end comes from the germline J gene. This rearrangement joins TRBV5-1 to TRBJ2-3; 11 bases match TRBD2. The CDR3 extends over 16 amino acids. The J segment lost 0 bases and the V segment lost 6 bases, leaving 6 bases of the junction unmatched. CDR1 SGHRS and CDR2 YFSETQ come from the germline V gene. CDR3 DNA (partial): TGCGCCAGCACGACGACTAGCGGGATTAGCACAGATACG. It yields the protein CASTTTSGISTDT. The whole CDR3 sequence reads CASTTTSGISTDTQYF.